These 30 T cell receptor beta chains were all obtained from the same sample, sequenced in a study of cytomegalovirus exposure and HLA in healthy donors. The PCR contained 60 Vbeta and 13 Jbeta primers. This table comes from immunoSEQ multiplex PCR, and its TCRdb copy is limited to in-frame clones, with some not included. Of about 93,000 clones in the sample, around 80% were seen once. Sequencing was carried out using PBMCs. Every receptor here comes from a young man in good health and CMV-seronegative.

In the case of this clone: Within the sample, other DNA sequences also encode this same CDR3. The gene calls are TRBV6-5 and TRBJ1-1, with 7 nucleotides matching TRBD1. From germline, CDR1 is MNHEY and CDR2 SVGAGI. J lost 4 bases, V lost 5 bases, and 1 base had no gene match. This CDR3 has 12 amino acids. This CDR3 is CASSRQGTEAFF. CDR3 coding DNA: TGTGCCAGCAGTCGACAGGGCACTGAAGCTTTCTTT.

This chain uses TRBV29-1 with TRBJ1-2; 7 bases map to TRBD1. This CDR3 region has 14 residues. With V trimmed by 3 bases and J by 4 bases, 8 bases remained unmatched. Germline values: CDR1 SQVTM, CDR2 ANQGSEA. For the CDR3, the DNA is TGCAGCGTTGACTTCACAGGGGCTGGCTATGGCTACACCTTC. Amino acids: CSVDFTGAGYGYTF.

The chain combines TRBV10-3 with TRBJ2-7, with TRBD1 as a possible D gene (6 bases). The V gene's germline CDR1 is ENHRY and CDR2 SYGVKD. The CDR3 is 12 amino acids. Trimming took off 6 bases at V and 3 bases at J, with 9 bases between the two ends. CDR3 residues: CAISRGVYEQYF. The CDR3 DNA is TGTGCCATCAGCAGGGGAGTCTACGAGCAGTACTTC.

This sequence joins TRBV5-4 and TRBJ2-5; D remains ambiguous. From germline, CDR1 is SGHNT and CDR2 YYREEE (reference sequence). The CDR3 has 14 amino acids. The V gene lost 0 bases and the J gene lost 5 bases, with 11 bases spanning the gap. The CDR3 reads CASSLESGWETQYF. Here the CDR3 DNA reads TGTGCCAGCAGCTTGGAATCTGGCTGGGAGACCCAGTACTTC.

This chain connects TRBV7-3 to TRBJ2-5, with D possibly being TRBD1 (5 bases). This CDR3 contains 13 residues. V was cut by 2 bases and J by 5 bases, with 9 bases left in between. Germline V gene sequence: CDR1 SGHTA, CDR2 FQGTGA. Here the CDR3 reads CASSLQGLETQYF. The CDR3 DNA is TGTGCCAGCAGCTTACAGGGTTTGGAGACCCAGTACTTC.

The chain joins TRBV27 to TRBJ1-2; 9 bases align to TRBD1. CDR3 length equals 14 residues. Germline CDR1 is MNHEY and CDR2 is SMNVEV (reference sequence). The V and J ends lost 3 bases and 2 bases, in that order; junction bases with no gene match: 1. CDR3 bases: TGTGCCAGCAGTTTCGACAGGGGGAACTATGGCTACACCTTC. Its protein is CASSFDRGNYGYTF.

J is TRBJ1-2 and V is TRBV27; D is unclear. Looked up from germline, CDR1 is MNHEY and CDR2 is SMNVEV (reference sequence). Trimming left V 5 bases short and J 8 bases short, with 15 bases between. The CDR3 runs 13 residues. CDR3 in DNA: TGTGCCAGCAGTCCCACGGGGAGGAGCGGCTACACCTTC. Translated, it gives CASSPTGRSGYTF.

This clone was counted a few times. The chain recombines TRBV10-3 with TRBJ2-2, with D possibly matching TRBD2 (5 bases). Trimming took off 8 bases at V and 2 bases at J, with 18 bases between the two ends. Germline assignment: CDR1 ENHRY and CDR2 SYGVKD. This CDR3 is built from 16 residues. CDR3 DNA sequence: TGTGCCATCCCTTCTTATCCGGGGTCAAACACCGGGGAGCTGTTTTTT. It encodes CAIPSYPGSNTGELFF.

The rearrangement joins TRBV15 to TRBJ1-1, with 8 bases matching TRBD1. Germline V lookup: CDR1 LNHNV, CDR2 YYDKDF (reference sequence). V trimming: 3 bases; J trimming: 0 bases; junction bases outside the gene matches: 0. This CDR3 has 14 residues. CDR3: CATSRGQVNTEAFF. In DNA, the CDR3 is TGTGCCACCAGCAGGGGACAGGTGAACACTGAAGCTTTCTTT.

CDR3 sequence (DNA): TGTGCCAGCACCTTTCGGACAGGGTGGACCACTGAAGCTTTCTTT. As protein: CASTFRTGWTTEAFF. V and J are TRBV11-2 and TRBJ1-1, with 8 bases matching TRBD1. CDR1 is SGHAT, CDR2 FQNNGV, per germline. This CDR3 contains 15 residues. With 7 bases clipped from V and 4 bases from J, the junction kept 11 bases outside the gene matches.

The chain is built from TRBV6-1 and TRBJ1-1; no clear D gene. With 6 bases removed from V and 10 bases from J, the gap between germline ends came to 15 bases. Germline CDR1 and CDR2: MNHNS and SASEGT. The CDR3 has 12 amino acids. CDR3 in DNA: TGTGCCAGCAGGGAGAAGGTTCGGGGAGCTTTCTTT. Encoded protein: CASREKVRGAFF.

Of note for this clone: Other DNA sequences in the same sample also yield this CDR3. The V call is TRBV5-6, the J call TRBJ1-3; 8 bases line up with TRBD1. In germline, CDR1 is SGHDT, CDR2 YYEEEE. The V and J ends lost 6 bases and 3 bases, in that order; junction bases with no gene match: 11. The CDR3 has 16 residues. The CDR3 nucleotides are TGTGCCAGCACTGCGGGGTTAGGACAGGGTGGAAACACCATATATTTT. Protein sequence: CASTAGLGQGGNTIYF. Variable domain in full (rest from reference TRBV5-6 and TRBJ1-3): DAGVTQSPTHLIKTRGQQVTLRCSPKSGHDTVSWYQQALGQGPQFIFQYYEEEERQRGNFPDRFSGHQFPNYSSELNVNALLLGDSALYLCASTAGLGQGGNTIYFGEGSWLTVV.

This chain uses TRBV2 with TRBJ2-7; 7 positions match TRBD1. The germline CDR1 and CDR2 sequences are SNHLY and FYNNEI. J gave up 0 bases and V 4 bases, and 6 bases lay outside the gene matches. The CDR3 loop spans 15 amino acids. The CDR3 DNA reads TGTGCCAGCAGTGTCGGCAGGGGGAGCTCCTACGAGCAGTACTTC. Translated, it gives CASSVGRGSSYEQYF.

This chain joins TRBV6-1 and TRBJ2-5; a possible D gene is TRBD1 (5 bases). This CDR3 contains 16 residues. Trimming removed 0 bases at V and 1 base at J, with 12 bases between. Germline V CDR1 and CDR2: MNHNS, SASEGT. As DNA, the CDR3 is TGTGCCAGCAGTGAAGCTACTTCAGGGATCCAAGAGACCCAGTACTTC. This encodes CASSEATSGIQETQYF.

This clone appeared a single time. The V call is TRBV5-1, the J call TRBJ2-5; the match to TRBD2 covers 7 bases. CDR1 is SGHRS and CDR2 is YFSETQ in the germline V gene. Trimming at V came to 0 bases and at J to 2 bases, leaving 4 bases not matched to a gene. CDR3 length: 15 residues. CDR3 sequence: CASSLGGSWQETQYF. The CDR3 nucleotides read TGCGCCAGCAGCTTGGGCGGGAGTTGGCAAGAGACCCAGTACTTC.

The chain employs TRBV2 and TRBJ1-5; D is perhaps TRBD1 (5 bases). This CDR3 has 13 amino acids. The germline gives CDR1 SNHLY, CDR2 FYNNEI. With 10 bases removed from V and 3 bases from J, the gap between germline ends came to 13 bases. This chain's CDR3 is CATRRQTNQPQHF. CDR3 nucleotides: TGTGCCACCCGCCGACAGACCAATCAGCCCCAGCATTTT. The entire variable domain, with the rest obtained from reference TRBV2 and TRBJ1-5, is as follows: EPEVTQTPSHQVTQMGQEVILRCVPISNHLYFYWYRQILGQKVEFLVSFYNNEISEKSEIFDDQFSVERPDGSNFTLKIRSTKLEDSAMYFCATRRQTNQPQHFGDGTRLSIL.

J is TRBJ2-3 and V is TRBV28, with TRBD2 as a possible D gene (6 bases). V lost 5 bases, J lost 2 bases, and 20 bases lay in between. The CDR3 contains 17 residues. Germline V CDR1 and CDR2: MDHEN, SYDVKM. CDR3 in amino acids: CASSPQPPRGPTDTQYF. In DNA form, the CDR3 reads TGTGCCAGCAGTCCCCAACCCCCGCGGGGCCCCACAGATACGCAGTATTTT. Using reference TRBV28 and TRBJ2-3 for the parts outside the CDR3, the full variable domain is DVKVTQSSRYLVKRTGEKVFLECVQDMDHENMFWYRQDPGLGLRLIYFSYDVKMKEKGDIPEGYSVSREKKERFSLILESASTNQTSMYLCASSPQPPRGPTDTQYFGPGTRLTVL.

The rearrangement uses TRBV30 and TRBJ2-4; TRBD1 aligns across 12 bases. Unmatched junction bases numbered 5, after V lost 5 bases and J lost 6 bases. The CDR3 totals 14 residues. The V gene's germline CDR1 is GTSNPN and CDR2 SVGIG (reference sequence). For the CDR3, the DNA is TGTGCCTGGGAGACGGGACAGGGGGCAAACATTCAGTACTTC. Translation: CAWETGQGANIQYF.

This clone has a single count. The chain recombines TRBV18 with TRBJ1-6; D is unresolved. V was shortened by 1 base and J by 7 bases, with 8 bases between the two germline ends. The CDR3 length is 14 residues. Germline CDR1 is KGHSH and CDR2 is LQKENI. In nucleotides, the CDR3 is TGTGCCAGCTCACCACAGGGAGCCAATTCACCCCTCCACTTT. Translation: CASSPQGANSPLHF.

This chain links TRBV5-8 with TRBJ1-5; the D gene is possibly TRBD1 (6 bases). The CDR3 covers 17 residues. Deletions cut 2 bases from V and 3 bases from J, with 18 bases between. Per the germline V gene, CDR1 is SGHTS and CDR2 is YDEGEE. CDR3 in DNA: TGTGCCAGCAGCTTCGTGGGGGACATCGTAGACAATCAGCCCCAGCATTTT. Translation gives CASSFVGDIVDNQPQHF.

This chain joins TRBV13 and TRBJ2-3, with a possible D match to TRBD1 (6 bases). From germline, CDR1 is PRHDT and CDR2 FYEKMQ (reference sequence). Trimming took 1 base from V and 5 from J, leaving 7 bases between them. CDR3 length equals 13 residues. In DNA form, the CDR3 reads TGTGCCAGCAGCTTAGCCAGGGGAGATACGCAGTATTTT. Its translation: CASSLARGDTQYF. Complete variable domain (other parts from reference TRBV13 and TRBJ2-3): AAGVIQSPRHLIKEKRETATLKCYPIPRHDTVYWYQQGPGQDPQFLISFYEKMQSDKGSIPDRFSAQQFSDYHSELNMSSLELGDSALYFCASSLARGDTQYFGPGTRLTVL.

The chain employs TRBV27 and TRBJ1-5; D uncertain. This CDR3 contains 15 residues. Trimming left V 6 bases short and J 2 bases short, with 14 bases between. The germline CDR1 and CDR2 sequences are MNHEY and SMNVEV (reference sequence). DNA for the CDR3: TGTGCCAGCAGGACCTTTGAGGGAGGCAATCAGCCCCAGCATTTT. Its translation: CASRTFEGGNQPQHF.

This chain connects TRBV5-1 to TRBJ2-5, with 8 bases matching TRBD2. After removal of 3 bases from V and 1 base from J, the junction contained 17 bases not matched to a gene. CDR3 length: 19 amino acids. Per germline, CDR1 SGHRS and CDR2 YFSETQ. The CDR3 DNA reads TGCGCCAGCAGCTGGGGGGGGCTAGCGGGCGCTGTCCCCCAAGAGACCCAGTACTTC. This translates into CASSWGGLAGAVPQETQYF.

As for this clone: The sample has other DNA sequences that encode this CDR3 too. The chain uses TRBV6-1 and TRBJ2-5; 12 bases map to TRBD2. The CDR3 sequence is 15 residues long. After removal of 2 bases from V and 4 bases from J, the junction contained 2 bases not matched to a gene. From germline, CDR1 is MNHNS and CDR2 SASEGT. The CDR3, as DNA: TGTGCCAGCAGTGAACTAGCGGGAGGGCCAGAGACCCAGTACTTC. Translating it yields CASSELAGGPETQYF.

The chain joins TRBV6-5 to TRBJ2-7, with TRBD1 identical over 10 bases. J gave up 5 bases and V 2 bases, and 9 bases lay outside the gene matches. Looked up from germline, CDR1 is MNHEY and CDR2 is SVGAGI. The CDR3 is 16 residues long. CDR3 DNA: TGTGCCAGCAGTTACCTGGGGACAGGGGTGTCAGACGAGCAGTACTTC. Translation gives CASSYLGTGVSDEQYF.

V is TRBV30 and J is TRBJ2-7; 8 bases are shared with TRBD1. Germline CDR1 and CDR2: GTSNPN and SVGIG (reference sequence). Trimming removed 0 bases from V and 7 bases from J; junction bases left unmatched: 5. The CDR3 loop spans 13 amino acids. The chain's CDR3 is CAWSVAGGAEQYF. As DNA, the CDR3 is TGTGCCTGGAGTGTGGCAGGGGGCGCTGAGCAGTACTTC.

The rearrangement links TRBV5-1 to TRBJ2-7; 10 nucleotides match TRBD2. Per the germline V gene, CDR1 is SGHRS and CDR2 is YFSETQ. CDR3 size: 15 residues. Trimming cost V 5 bases and J 4 bases; bases outside gene matches: 9. CDR3 amino acids: CASRIGLAGDYEQYF. The CDR3 region has the DNA TGCGCCAGCAGAATAGGGCTAGCGGGAGATTACGAGCAGTACTTC.

The sample holds one count of this clone. The V and J genes are TRBV12-5 and TRBJ1-4, with D uncertain. CDR3 length: 14 residues. The germline V gene has CDR1 LGHNT and CDR2 FRNRAP. V lost 6 bases and J 8 bases, leaving 16 bases between the germline ends. The CDR3 sequence is CASGRASLDEKLFF. CDR3 in DNA: TGTGCTAGTGGGAGGGCATCCCTCGACGAAAAACTGTTTTTT.

The chain employs TRBV6-4 and TRBJ2-1; 10 nucleotides line up with TRBD2. The CDR3 has 15 amino acids. V was clipped by 5 bases and J by 4 bases; unmatched bases: 5. In germline, CDR1 is MRHNA, CDR2 SNTAGT. The CDR3 DNA follows: TGTGCCAGCAGTCCTCTAGCGGGGGAATACAATGAGCAGTTCTTC. Its protein is CASSPLAGEYNEQFF.

The chain joins TRBV7-3 to TRBJ1-6; D perhaps matches TRBD1 (6 bases). The CDR3 runs to 15 residues. CDR1 SGHTA and CDR2 FQGTGA come from the germline V gene. Between the trimmed V and J ends, which lost 5 bases and 10 bases, there was a span of 18 bases. Here the CDR3 reads CASSPTTGKGSPLHF. CDR3 nucleotide sequence: TGTGCCAGCAGCCCCACTACAGGGAAAGGGTCACCCCTCCACTTT. Using reference TRBV7-3 and TRBJ1-6 for the parts outside the CDR3, the full variable domain is GAGVSQTPSNKVTEKGKYVELRCDPISGHTALYWYRQSLGQGPEFLIYFQGTGAADDSGLPNDRFFAVRPEGSVSTLKIQRTERGDSAVYLCASSPTTGKGSPLHFGNGTRLTVT.